This T cell receptor (beta chain) was recorded in a study of blood T cells in healthy people across ages. The CDR3 has 15 amino acids. The germline gives CDR1 MNHNS, CDR2 SASEGT. V lost 2 bases, J lost 8 bases, and 2 bases stayed unmatched. A sample-barcoded 5' primer and a J-beta primer mix were used in a second PCR of roughly 7 to 11 cycles. TCRdb ran MiXCR on the 5' RACE reads and lists one entry per CDR3 protein. Counted here are about 1.6 million distinct CDR3 sequences, about 35% occurring once; the ten biggest clones make up approximately 10%. The source of this sequence is a woman younger than 45 in good health. The rearrangement uses TRBV6-1 and TRBJ1-6; 11 positions match TRBD1. The sequencing sample was made of blood. CDR3 sequence: CASSERTGGDSPLHF. Here the CDR3 DNA reads TGTGCCAGCAGTGAAAGGACAGGGGGCGATTCACCCCTCCACTTT.